A single sample is the source of the 10 T cell receptor beta chains below, sequenced in a study of blood T cells in healthy people across ages. Primers used in a second PCR of roughly 6 to 11 cycles were a sample-barcoded 5' primer and a J-beta primer mix. TCRdb re-analysed the 5' RACE reads in MiXCR, keeping a single row per CDR3 protein. The sample shows 800,000 to 950,000 distinct CDR3 sequences, almost 30% of them seen only once. The sample was also reused in another study, on T cells of mothers and their children.

Material: blood. The receptors come from a woman aged 40 to 55 in good health.

The chain uses TRBV7-2 and TRBJ2-7, with D perhaps matching TRBD2 (6 bases). The germline CDR1 and CDR2 sequences are SGHTA and FQGNSA. Trimming removed 1 base at V and 2 bases at J, with 9 bases between. This CDR3 is 14 amino acids long. The CDR3 bases are TGTGCCAGCAGCTTAGTTTGGGGGGCCTACGAGCAGTACTTC. It yields the protein CASSLVWGAYEQYF. Complete variable domain (other parts from reference TRBV7-2 and TRBJ2-7): GAGVSQSPSNKVTEKGKDVELRCDPISGHTALYWYRQSLGQGLEFLIYFQGNSAPDKSGLPSDRFSAERTGGSVSTLTIQRTQQEDSAVYLCASSLVWGAYEQYFGPGTRLTVT.

Notes on this clonotype: This may be a read error: a much more frequent sequence differs by one nucleotide. This rearrangement joins TRBV2 to TRBJ2-1; no definite D call. Germline V CDR1 and CDR2: SNHLY, FYNNEI. CDR3 length equals 14 residues. The V end was cut by 2 bases, the J end by 10 bases, with 15 bases between. The CDR3 reads CASSETVQAYEQFF. The CDR3 DNA sequence: TGTGCCAGCAGTGAAACCGTACAAGCCTACGAGCAGTTCTTC.

This clonotype was observed a single time. The junction does not match germline at one end; this may be a read error. J is TRBJ2-1 and V is TRBV7-9, with D unresolved. Germline V CDR1 and CDR2: SEHNR, FQNEAQ (reference sequence). This CDR3 is built from 17 residues. CDR3 protein: CASSLERRPISYSEQFF. The CDR3, as DNA: TGTGCCAGCAGCTTAGAGAGGCGGCCGATCTCCTACAGTGAGCAGTTCTTC.

As to this clonotype: A much larger clone is a single base away; this may be a read error. The genes are TRBV13 and TRBJ1-4; weak D call: TRBD1 (6 bases). The CDR3 spans 16 residues. Looked up from germline, CDR1 is PRHDT and CDR2 is FYEKMQ (reference sequence). The ends were cut back, 5 bases at V and 8 bases at J, with 21 bases in the middle. CDR3 DNA sequence: TGTGCCAGCAGCCCGGGACCAGGGGCGAGGGAAGAAAAACTGTTTTTT. It specifies CASSPGPGAREEKLFF.

The chain links TRBV9 to TRBJ2-1; 10 bases are shared with TRBD2. The CDR3 length is 14 residues. From germline, CDR1 is SGDLS and CDR2 YYNGEE. Unmatched junction bases numbered 6, after V lost 2 bases and J lost 10 bases. CDR3 nucleotides: TGTGCCAGCAGCGTCAGCGGGGGGGCGAGGGAGCAGTTCTTC. Amino acids: CASSVSGGAREQFF.

This clonotype has more than one count but fewer than ten. CDR3 nucleotide sequence: TGTGCCAGCAGCTTCGACCCCAGTCCTAGCACAGATACGCAGTATTTT. Its translation is CASSFDPSPSTDTQYF. The chain links TRBV4-2 to TRBJ2-3; D not certain. V shed 5 bases and J shed 0 bases, with 15 bases lying between them. The CDR3 loop spans 16 amino acids. CDR1 is LGHNA, CDR2 YNFKEQ, per germline.

This clonotype was counted at least ten times. This chain uses TRBV6-2 or TRBV6-3 with TRBJ2-7; D gene unclear. From germline, CDR1 is MNHEY and CDR2 SVGEGT. The CDR3 covers 16 residues. V dropped 2 bases and J dropped 2 bases, with 16 bases sitting between them. The CDR3: CASSYQIEYLAYEQYF. CDR3 sequence (DNA): TGTGCCAGCAGTTACCAGATTGAGTACCTGGCCTACGAGCAGTACTTC.

The rearrangement joins TRBV6-5 to TRBJ2-3; TRBD1 agrees at 9 bases. The germline gives CDR1 MNHEY, CDR2 SVGAGI. Unmatched junction bases numbered 7, after V lost 8 bases and J lost 1 base. The length of the CDR3 is 15 residues. CDR3 bases: TGTGCCAGCGGGGACCGGGACAGGGGCACAGATACGCAGTATTTT. Its translation: CASGDRDRGTDTQYF.

This clonotype has at least ten counts. The chain joins TRBV6-6 to TRBJ2-7; tentative D call: TRBD2 (6 bases). CDR1 is MNHNY, CDR2 SVGAGI, per germline (reference sequence). The ends were cut back, 5 bases at V and 2 bases at J, with 16 bases in the middle. The CDR3 totals 15 residues. CDR3 in DNA: TGTGCCAGCAGTGGGAGAGCGGGCTTAACCTACGAGCAGTACTTC. Translating it yields CASSGRAGLTYEQYF.

This clonotype was counted a few times. In DNA form, the CDR3 reads TGTGCCAGCAGTTCGGCGGACAGGGCCCTTTTCCAGCAGTACTTC. It translates to CASSSADRALFQQYF. J is TRBJ2-7 and V is TRBV28; 8 bases match TRBD1. Germline loops: CDR1 MDHEN, CDR2 SYDVKM. The CDR3 is 15 residues long. The V segment lost 4 bases and the J segment 8 bases; nucleotides outside the gene matches: 13. The whole variable domain, filled in from reference TRBV28 and TRBJ2-7, reads DVKVTQSSRYLVKRTGEKVFLECVQDMDHENMFWYRQDPGLGLRLIYFSYDVKMKEKGDIPEGYSVSREKKERFSLILESASTNQTSMYLCASSSADRALFQQYFGPGTRLTVT.